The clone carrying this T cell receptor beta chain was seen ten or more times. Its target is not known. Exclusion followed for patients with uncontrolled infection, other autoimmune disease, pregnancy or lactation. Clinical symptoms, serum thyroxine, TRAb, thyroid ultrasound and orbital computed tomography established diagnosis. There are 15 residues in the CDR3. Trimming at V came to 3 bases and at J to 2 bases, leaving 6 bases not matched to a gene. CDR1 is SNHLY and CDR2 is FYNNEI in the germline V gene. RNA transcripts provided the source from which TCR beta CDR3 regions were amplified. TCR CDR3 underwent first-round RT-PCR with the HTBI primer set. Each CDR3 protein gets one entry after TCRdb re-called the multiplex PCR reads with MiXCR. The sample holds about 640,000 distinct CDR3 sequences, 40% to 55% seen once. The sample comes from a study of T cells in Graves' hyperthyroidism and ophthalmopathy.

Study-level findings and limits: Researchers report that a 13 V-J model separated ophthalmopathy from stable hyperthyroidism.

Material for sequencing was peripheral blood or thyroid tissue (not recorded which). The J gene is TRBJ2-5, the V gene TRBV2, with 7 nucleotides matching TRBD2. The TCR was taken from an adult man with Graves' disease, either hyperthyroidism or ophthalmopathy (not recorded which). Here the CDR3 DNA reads TGTGCCAGCAGTGATTACGGGACTATTCAAGAGACCCAGTACTTC. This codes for CASSDYGTIQETQYF.